This TCR beta chain is drawn from a study of identical twins. Germline values: CDR1 SQVTM, CDR2 ANQGSEA. The CDR3 extends over 16 amino acids. V was clipped by 4 bases and J by 5 bases; unmatched bases: 15. The table lists this clonotype with many counts. TCRdb fed the 5' RACE reads into MiXCR, producing one record per CDR3 protein. This table has around 650,000 distinct CDR3 sequences, roughly 6.6% appearing once. These data are also associated with another study on yellow fever vaccine responses in identical twins.

This clonotype was obtained from a woman in her late teens or twenties in good health. This rearrangement joins TRBV29-1 to TRBJ2-3, with 7 bases lining up with TRBD1. The sample comprised PBMCs. This chain's CDR3 is CSVANPEGAQGDTQYF. CDR3 in DNA: TGCAGCGTTGCAAACCCTGAGGGGGCGCAGGGAGATACGCAGTATTTT.